Listed below are T cell receptor beta chains from one sample, sequenced in a study of cytomegalovirus exposure and HLA in healthy donors. Here immunoSEQ multiplex PCR was the method, and the copy in TCRdb shows in-frame clones only, minus some. The profile shows some 240,000 clones, about 93% of them singletons. The specimen was PBMCs. The receptors were gathered from a girl aged 2 to 10 in good health and CMV-seronegative. The CDR3 runs from the conserved cysteine through the conserved F or W. The order of the fields is D gene, V gene, J gene, CDR3 protein. D genes are given only for firm matches.

d_gene: TRBD1; v_gene: TRBV6-6; j_gene: TRBJ1-3; CDR3aa: CASSFGGGLDTIYF
d_gene: .; v_gene: TRBV29-1; j_gene: TRBJ1-1; CDR3aa: CSVEEGGNTEAFF
d_gene: .; v_gene: TRBV7-3; j_gene: TRBJ1-5; CDR3aa: CASSLTAGNGQPQHF
d_gene: TRBD2; v_gene: TRBV10-2; j_gene: TRBJ2-2; CDR3aa: CASIVAGVTGELFF
d_gene: TRBD1; v_gene: TRBV4-1; j_gene: TRBJ2-7; CDR3aa: CASSQDILGQGLSRQYF
d_gene: TRBD1; v_gene: TRBV6-5; j_gene: TRBJ1-2; CDR3aa: CASRDPGTGYRGYTF
d_gene: .; v_gene: TRBV2; j_gene: TRBJ1-1; CDR3aa: CASSHSDGAGMNTEAFF
d_gene: .; v_gene: TRBV4-1; j_gene: TRBJ1-3; CDR3aa: CASSQARGGTGNTIYF
d_gene: TRBD2; v_gene: TRBV5-1; j_gene: TRBJ2-3; CDR3aa: CASSLTSGGMTDTQYF
d_gene: TRBD1; v_gene: TRBV19; j_gene: TRBJ2-1; CDR3aa: CATRTGAYNEQFF
d_gene: .; v_gene: TRBV7-8; j_gene: TRBJ2-7; CDR3aa: CASSLGLHYEQYF
d_gene: .; v_gene: TRBV7-8; j_gene: TRBJ2-7; CDR3aa: CASSPRTDAYEQYF
d_gene: TRBD1; v_gene: TRBV9; j_gene: TRBJ2-7; CDR3aa: CASSVESRGLYEQYF
d_gene: TRBD1; v_gene: TRBV6-5; j_gene: TRBJ1-2; CDR3aa: CASRDTGANYGYTF
d_gene: .; v_gene: TRBV12-2; j_gene: TRBJ1-5; CDR3aa: CASRLAPGFFNQPQHF
d_gene: .; v_gene: TRBV5-6; j_gene: TRBJ1-1; CDR3aa: CASSEQQSTEAFF
d_gene: .; v_gene: TRBV6-6; j_gene: TRBJ1-2; CDR3aa: CASMEAAGAGYGYTF
d_gene: .; v_gene: TRBV25-1; j_gene: TRBJ2-5; CDR3aa: CASSLFGGVSETQYF
d_gene: TRBD2; v_gene: TRBV7-8; j_gene: TRBJ2-7; CDR3aa: CASSLTSGSYEQYF
d_gene: TRBD1; v_gene: TRBV5-1; j_gene: TRBJ2-1; CDR3aa: CASSLGGQVYNEQFF
d_gene: .; v_gene: TRBV5-1; j_gene: TRBJ2-1; CDR3aa: CASSDKTRSEQFF
d_gene: .; v_gene: TRBV2; j_gene: TRBJ2-7; CDR3aa: CASRHREGVDEQYF
d_gene: TRBD1; v_gene: TRBV30; j_gene: TRBJ1-2; CDR3aa: CAWSVLRGQGGDYGYTF
d_gene: .; v_gene: TRBV19; j_gene: TRBJ1-2; CDR3aa: CASSPGDYGYTF
d_gene: TRBD1; v_gene: TRBV10-1; j_gene: TRBJ2-2; CDR3aa: CASQGAAGELFF
d_gene: .; v_gene: TRBV11-2; j_gene: TRBJ2-1; CDR3aa: CASRRTGRSYNEQFF
d_gene: TRBD1; v_gene: TRBV2; j_gene: TRBJ1-1; CDR3aa: CASSDTGGNTEAFF
d_gene: .; v_gene: TRBV5-1; j_gene: TRBJ2-5; CDR3aa: CASSLWGRETQYF
d_gene: TRBD1; v_gene: TRBV5-4; j_gene: TRBJ2-7; CDR3aa: CASSTGTGLAEQYF
d_gene: .; v_gene: TRBV4-1; j_gene: TRBJ1-3; CDR3aa: CASSQGASGNTIYF
d_gene: .; v_gene: TRBV25-1; j_gene: TRBJ1-1; CDR3aa: CASRRGGLTTEAFF
d_gene: TRBD1; v_gene: TRBV6-5; j_gene: TRBJ1-2; CDR3aa: CASSGGGQGFYGYTF
d_gene: TRBD1; v_gene: TRBV12-5; j_gene: TRBJ1-5; CDR3aa: CASAVTGEANQPQHF
d_gene: .; v_gene: TRBV4-2; j_gene: TRBJ1-1; CDR3aa: CASSQDRGRNTEAFF
d_gene: .; v_gene: TRBV5-4; j_gene: TRBJ2-7; CDR3aa: CASSLGQQVKSYEQYF
d_gene: TRBD2; v_gene: TRBV10-2; j_gene: TRBJ2-2; CDR3aa: CASSDRLAGASNTGELFF
d_gene: .; v_gene: TRBV4-2; j_gene: TRBJ1-2; CDR3aa: CASSQGGQQANYGYTF
d_gene: .; v_gene: TRBV5-1; j_gene: TRBJ2-5; CDR3aa: CASSLFGSSEIGAQYF
d_gene: TRBD1; v_gene: TRBV10-3; j_gene: TRBJ1-4; CDR3aa: CAIRGTGANEKLFF
d_gene: TRBD2; v_gene: TRBV7-9; j_gene: TRBJ2-7; CDR3aa: CASSLGGLAGSRYEQYF
d_gene: .; v_gene: TRBV5-5; j_gene: TRBJ2-7; CDR3aa: CASSLGGVNIYEQYF
d_gene: TRBD1; v_gene: TRBV6-5; j_gene: TRBJ1-4; CDR3aa: CASSYSSGGQEKLFF
d_gene: .; v_gene: TRBV5-1; j_gene: TRBJ2-2; CDR3aa: CASWEGTRGTGELFF
d_gene: .; v_gene: TRBV25-1; j_gene: TRBJ1-4; CDR3aa: CASSDSKGSQNEKLFF
d_gene: .; v_gene: TRBV19; j_gene: TRBJ2-5; CDR3aa: CASSPGGLETQYF
d_gene: .; v_gene: TRBV7-2; j_gene: TRBJ2-7; CDR3aa: CASSFGQGSSIYEQYF
d_gene: .; v_gene: TRBV5-4; j_gene: TRBJ2-2; CDR3aa: CASSLGLWTGELFF
d_gene: TRBD1; v_gene: TRBV6-1; j_gene: TRBJ2-7; CDR3aa: CASSDTGTVSNEQYF
d_gene: TRBD1; v_gene: TRBV2; j_gene: TRBJ1-1; CDR3aa: CARAQGLDTEAFF
d_gene: TRBD1; v_gene: TRBV7-6; j_gene: TRBJ1-5; CDR3aa: CASSLESRDSPNQPQHF
d_gene: .; v_gene: TRBV5-4; j_gene: TRBJ2-3; CDR3aa: CASHGGETDTQYF
d_gene: .; v_gene: TRBV28; j_gene: TRBJ1-5; CDR3aa: CASMGGDQPQHF
d_gene: .; v_gene: TRBV6-5; j_gene: TRBJ2-2; CDR3aa: CASSYSTGNTGELFF
d_gene: TRBD1; v_gene: TRBV4-1; j_gene: TRBJ2-1; CDR3aa: CASSQVWDRKNEQFF
d_gene: TRBD1; v_gene: TRBV11-1; j_gene: TRBJ1-4; CDR3aa: CASSSGQGESEKLFF
d_gene: TRBD1; v_gene: TRBV7-9; j_gene: TRBJ1-1; CDR3aa: CASSLQGADTEAFF
d_gene: .; v_gene: TRBV10-3; j_gene: TRBJ1-2; CDR3aa: CAILDGHNYGYTF